The present T cell receptor beta chain was sequenced within a study of blood T cell repertoires in COVID-19 (TCRdb year 2020). For context, the study as a whole: Samples covering the acute and convalescent phases of COVID-19 were provided by collaborators in the United States, Italy and Spain. The prospective study material was composed of cDNA or gDNA derived from T cells, B-cell-depleted T cells, or PBMCs. The dataset comprised deeply sampled blood TCRbeta repertoires from subjects exposed to, actively infected with, or recovered from COVID-19. The repertoires were made available in a free public database intended to serve as a resource for research on the immune response to SARS-CoV-2. The samples were drawn from two sources: the first 160 participants of the ongoing ImmuneRACE study, and 1,000 to 1,500 subjects contributed by 6 global collaborators. A de-identified subject ID, COVID-19 status, age in years and sex were almost always included in the sample metadata. Where HLA class I and class II types were available, the types were taken from metadata supplied by the sample provider, not from assay-based typing.

TCRbeta CDR3 regions were amplified from genomic DNA using the immunoSEQ Assay, a bias-controlled multiplex PCR. For the original study's pipeline: Within the assay, amplification of reference gene primers was used to estimate how many nucleated cells each sample contained. To quantify the absolute abundance of each unique TCRbeta CDR3 rearrangement, sequence reads were collapsed and filtered. For each sample, productive Simpson clonality was calculated as the square root of Simpson's diversity index across productive rearrangements. This immuneACCESS table, as held by TCRdb, lists in-frame sequences with V and J called but not all clones. Of the missing ones, under half trace to an unresolved V gene in checked studies; the others have no known cause. V and J calls and clone size are copied from that table; D and trimming were computed from the DNA. This sample is represented by about 250,000 clones; about 83% of them were singletons. Less than 4.5% of the sample is taken by the ten largest.

Each collaborating institution followed its own protocols to collect whole blood in K2EDTA tubes. For TCRbeta analysis, collaborators shipped samples as frozen whole blood, isolated PBMCs, or DNA extracted from either of those sample types. Comments on this clone: The specificity of this receptor is unknown. No much larger clone is present one base from it, and per-base qualities are unavailable.

The study at large found these results: How much clinical and demographic metadata was included differed by source and by participant, and the metadata was provided uncurated.

Its CDR3 holds 16 amino acids, cysteine through phenylalanine. Only the CDR3 DNA is retained, 48 bases long and in frame from the first base. The germline V gene sets CDR1 to SGDLS and CDR2 to YYNGEE. Trimming leaves V shorter by 3 bases and J shorter by 5 bases, with the junction holding 11 bases beyond the gene matches. In this chain, TRBV9 is recombined with TRBJ2-7; 10 bases in between match TRBD1. Sequencing was done on a sample of peripheral blood. This sequence originates from a man in his forties or fifties with acute or convalescent COVID-19. The encoded CDR3 is CASSALLGDRGDEQYF. The nucleotide sequence reads as follows: TGTGCCAGCAGCGCCCTCCTCGGGGACAGGGGCGACGAGCAGTACTTC.